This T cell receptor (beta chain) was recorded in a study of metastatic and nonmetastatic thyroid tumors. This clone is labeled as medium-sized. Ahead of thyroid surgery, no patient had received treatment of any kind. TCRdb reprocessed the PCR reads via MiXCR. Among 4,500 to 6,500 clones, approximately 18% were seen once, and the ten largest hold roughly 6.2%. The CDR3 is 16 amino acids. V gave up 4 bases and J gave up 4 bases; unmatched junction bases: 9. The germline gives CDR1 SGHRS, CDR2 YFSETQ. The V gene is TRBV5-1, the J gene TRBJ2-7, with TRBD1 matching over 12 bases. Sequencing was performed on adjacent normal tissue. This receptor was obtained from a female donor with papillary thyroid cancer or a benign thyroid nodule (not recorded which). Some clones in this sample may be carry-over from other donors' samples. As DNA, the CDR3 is TGCGCCAGCAGCCCCAGTGGGACAGGGGGCTGGTACGAGCAGTACTTC. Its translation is CASSPSGTGGWYEQYF.